Many counts were recorded for the clone carrying this T cell receptor beta chain. What it binds is not known. These data are taken from a study of blood T cells in healthy people across ages. There are 17 residues in the CDR3. The V segment lost 0 bases and the J segment 6 bases; nucleotides outside the gene matches: 13. Germline assignment: CDR1 DFQATT and CDR2 SNEGSKA (reference sequence). General study findings and limits: The study found more naive CD4+ cells and higher diversity in long-lived than aged donors.

Primed by a sample-barcoded 5' primer and a J-beta primer mix, a second PCR proceeded for roughly 7 to 12 cycles. TCRdb fed the 5' RACE reads into MiXCR, producing one record per CDR3 protein. In the table there are hundreds of thousands of distinct CDR3 sequences, about half of which are singletons. The sequenced material came from blood. This chain connects TRBV20-1 to TRBJ2-4, with TRBD2 matching over 8 bases. This clonotype was obtained from a woman aged 60-70 years in good health. The CDR3 DNA reads TGCAGTGCTAGAGATCCCTGGGTGAGCGGGAGTAGAAACATTCAGTACTTC. It translates to CSARDPWVSGSRNIQYF.